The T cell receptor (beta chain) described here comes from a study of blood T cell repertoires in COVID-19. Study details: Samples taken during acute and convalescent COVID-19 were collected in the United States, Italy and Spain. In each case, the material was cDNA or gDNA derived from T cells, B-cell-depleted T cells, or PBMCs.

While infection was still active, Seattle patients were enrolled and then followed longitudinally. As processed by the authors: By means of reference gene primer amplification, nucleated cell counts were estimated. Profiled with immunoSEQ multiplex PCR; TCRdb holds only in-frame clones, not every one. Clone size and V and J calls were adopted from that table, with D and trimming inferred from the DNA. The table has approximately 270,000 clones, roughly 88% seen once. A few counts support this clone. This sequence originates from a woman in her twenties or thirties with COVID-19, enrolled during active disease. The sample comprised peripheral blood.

CDR3 sequence (DNA): TGTGCCAGCAGTCAGGGGACAGGGCGGACCGGGGAGCTGTTTTTT. Its protein product is CASSQGTGRTGELFF. The chain combines TRBV27 with TRBJ2-2; 9 bases line up with TRBD1. V shed 5 bases and J 5 bases; nucleotides not matched to a gene: 6. Germline V gives CDR1 MNHEY, CDR2 SMNVEV (reference sequence). This CDR3 is 15 amino acids long.